This section outlines one TCR beta chain sequence together with its context. The antigen remains undetermined. The data stem from a study of T cell responses to AZD1222 COVID-19 vaccine. Study context: Second-dose schedules of about 4 or about 12 weeks were combined. Points from the study as a whole: The number of AZD1222 recipients seropositive at baseline was only five or six. The sample set comprised mostly white British donors with more females, and clonal diversity was possibly underestimated. Increases in Spike-specific TCR breadth and depth were seen after two AZD1222 doses.

The CDR3 loop spans 9 amino acids. V lost 10 bases to trimming and J lost 6 bases, with 7 bases between them. Germline-derived CDR1 and CDR2 are MGHRA and YSYEKL. Measured with immunoSEQ multiplex PCR; TCRdb has only the in-frame clones, and not every one. Among 130,000 or so clones listed, about 91% were seen once. The source was peripheral blood, collected on day 0 of AZD1222 vaccination. The rearrangement uses TRBV4-1 and TRBJ2-7; D not certain. This TCR was sampled from an adult in good health. CDR3 protein: CANDCEQYF. CDR3 sequence (DNA): TGCGCCAACGACTGCGAGCAGTACTTC.